The 12 T cell receptor beta chains below were found in one sample sequenced in a study of shared clonotypes between healthy human individuals. Data came from immunoSEQ multiplex PCR; TCRdb stores just in-frame clones and leaves some out. The sample holds roughly 1,600,000 clones, just under 99% seen once. Sequencing input: naive CD4+ T cells sorted from blood. Subset denoted: CD45RA+ positively selected. The source is a man aged 25 to 40 in good health.

The chain has TRBV28 and TRBJ1-2, with TRBD1 matching over 8 bases. Germline V gene lookup returns CDR1 MDHEN and CDR2 SYDVKM. J gave up 4 bases and V 6 bases, and 7 bases lay outside the gene matches. The CDR3 contains 14 residues. The CDR3 region is CASRRQGSAYGYTF. The CDR3 coding sequence is TGTGCCAGCAGGCGACAGGGGTCCGCCTATGGCTACACCTTC.

V gene TRBV28 combines with J gene TRBJ1-2; weak D call: TRBD1 (6 bases). The length of the CDR3 is 16 residues. Germline lookup yields CDR1 MDHEN and CDR2 SYDVKM. Between the trimmed V and J ends, which lost 5 bases and 4 bases, there was a span of 20 bases. The CDR3 is CASSPHYRTVLYGYTF. Written as DNA, the CDR3 is TGTGCCAGCAGTCCCCATTACAGGACAGTCCTCTATGGCTACACCTTC.

The genes are TRBV18 and TRBJ2-3; 12 nucleotides line up with TRBD1. Trimming took 4 bases from V and 8 from J; bases not matched to a gene: 10. Germline V gene data show CDR1 as KGHSH and CDR2 as LQKENI. The CDR3 is 16 amino acids. DNA of the CDR3: TGTGCCAGCTCACTCCGGGACAGGGGGCTTGTTGGTACGCAGTATTTT. It codes for CASSLRDRGLVGTQYF.

The gene calls are TRBV5-8 and TRBJ1-5; TRBD1 might be the D (6 bases). CDR1 SGHTS and CDR2 YDEGEE come from the germline V gene. The CDR3 has 14 residues. Trimming took off 4 bases at V and 6 bases at J, with 14 bases between the two ends. DNA for the CDR3: TGTGCCAGCAGCGGGGAAGGCAGGGGTCAGCCCCAGCATTTT. As protein: CASSGEGRGQPQHF. The full variable domain, completed using reference TRBV5-8 and TRBJ1-5, is EAGVTQSPTHLIKTRGQQATLRCSPISGHTSVYWYQQALGLGLQFLLWYDEGEERNRGNFPPRFSGRQFPNYSSELNVNALELEDSALYLCASSGEGRGQPQHFGDGTRLSIL.

The J gene is TRBJ1-5, the V gene TRBV19, with 7 bases that match TRBD1. CDR3 length equals 18 residues. Per germline, CDR1 LNHDA and CDR2 SQIVND (reference sequence). V gave up 3 bases and J gave up 0 bases; unmatched junction bases: 11. The CDR3 bases are TGTGCCAGTAGTATGTTACCCTTACAGGGGTATAGCAATCAGCCCCAGCATTTT. This sequence encodes CASSMLPLQGYSNQPQHF.

The chain uses TRBV9 and TRBJ2-1, with D possibly being TRBD2 (6 bases). Trimming pared 0 bases from V and 5 bases from J, leaving 18 bases between. CDR3 length equals 17 residues. In germline, CDR1 is SGDLS, CDR2 YYNGEE. The CDR3 DNA reads TGTGCCAGCAGCGTAGGCGGGGCCGCGGCGCTTCACAATGAGCAGTTCTTC. This gives the protein CASSVGGAAALHNEQFF.

This sequence joins TRBV7-9 and TRBJ2-7, with 7 bases fitting TRBD2. Germline V gene sequence: CDR1 SEHNR, CDR2 FQNEAQ (reference sequence). The V and J ends lost 6 bases and 2 bases, in that order; junction bases with no gene match: 7. The CDR3 is 14 amino acids. The CDR3 bases are TGTGCCAGCAGACCTAGCGGAGGACCCTACGAGCAGTACTTC. Translated: CASRPSGGPYEQYF.

The J gene is TRBJ2-3, the V gene TRBV5-5, with D maybe TRBD2 (5 bases). Germline CDR1 SGHKS, CDR2 YYEKEE (reference sequence). V shed 3 bases and J shed 2 bases, with 22 bases lying between them. The length of the CDR3 is 18 residues. Here the CDR3 DNA reads TGTGCCAGCAGCTCGGCGGGCACCCGCTGGAGGAACACAGATACGCAGTATTTT. Protein sequence: CASSSAGTRWRNTDTQYF.

The chain has TRBV25-1 and TRBJ1-1; D is uncertain. Germline values: CDR1 MGHDK, CDR2 SYGVNS. The CDR3 loop spans 12 amino acids. Trimming left V 5 bases short and J 8 bases short, with 12 bases between. The DNA for the CDR3 is TGTGCCAGCAGTCGCACGGGAGAAGAAGCTTTCTTT. This sequence encodes CASSRTGEEAFF.

This rearrangement joins TRBV19 to TRBJ2-7; 7 bases match TRBD2. The germline CDR1 and CDR2 sequences are LNHDA and SQIVND (reference sequence). The CDR3 totals 14 residues. V gave up 3 bases and J gave up 3 bases; unmatched junction bases: 5. Here the CDR3 DNA reads TGTGCCAGTAGTATGCGACTAGCCGGCTACGAGCAGTACTTC. Its protein is CASSMRLAGYEQYF.

This chain joins TRBV2 and TRBJ2-3, with 9 bases that match TRBD2. The CDR3 runs 15 residues. Trimming at V came to 6 bases and at J to 7 bases, leaving 11 bases not matched to a gene. Per germline, CDR1 SNHLY and CDR2 FYNNEI. The DNA of the CDR3 is TGTGCCAGCAGCGAGACGCTAGCGGGAAGGAATACGCAGTATTTT. Residues: CASSETLAGRNTQYF.

The chain links TRBV6-1 to TRBJ2-7, with 7 positions matching TRBD1. Germline assignment: CDR1 MNHNS and CDR2 SASEGT. Germline trimming cut 0 bases from V and 3 bases from J; bases unmatched to any gene: 5. The CDR3 totals 15 residues. In DNA form, the CDR3 reads TGTGCCAGCAGTGAAGCGGGGACAGCCCACTACGAGCAGTACTTC. The encoded protein is CASSEAGTAHYEQYF.